This is a list of T cell receptor beta chains from one sample in a study of blood T cells in healthy people across ages. TCRdb re-derived calls from the 5' RACE reads in MiXCR, one entry per CDR3 protein. Among about 1.5 million distinct CDR3 sequences, about 42% were seen once, and the ten largest hold about 4%. Source material: blood. These TCRs come from a woman between 18 and 29 years old in good health. The CDR3 runs from the conserved cysteine through the conserved F or W. Fields, in order: clone size, CDR3 length, V gene, J gene, D gene, CDR3 protein, CDR3 DNA. A D gene is named only where the DNA matches it firmly. Clone sizes are given selectively: once, few, many, or a class where the clone is expanded.

few	12	TRBV12-3/TRBV12-4	TRBJ1-2	.	CASSLLGSGYTF	TGTGCCAGCAGTTTGTTGGGTTCTGGCTACACCTTC
few	13	TRBV20-1	TRBJ2-7	.	CSAKDGSSYEQYF	TGCAGTGCCAAGGACGGGAGCTCCTACGAGCAGTACTTC
.	12	TRBV10-3	TRBJ1-1	.	CTHRGANTEAFF	TGTACCCATCGGGGAGCGAACACTGAAGCTTTCTTT
.	15	TRBV7-2	TRBJ1-4	.	CASSDMTGGNEKLFF	TGTGCCAGCAGCGACATGACAGGTGGTAATGAAAAACTGTTTTTT
.	14	TRBV12-3/TRBV12-4	TRBJ2-7	.	CASNDWGNSYEQYF	TGTGCCAGCAATGACTGGGGAAACTCCTACGAGCAGTACTTC
few	13	TRBV2	TRBJ1-1	.	CASRIQGSTEAFF	TGTGCCAGCAGAATACAGGGTTCCACTGAAGCTTTCTTT
once	14	TRBV3-1	TRBJ2-5	TRBD2	CASRLTAGAETQYF	TGTGCCAGCAGACTTACAGCGGGAGCCGAGACCCAGTACTTC
.	13	TRBV29-1	TRBJ1-1	.	CSVAGQWVTEAFF	TGCAGCGTTGCCGGGCAATGGGTCACTGAAGCTTTCTTT
.	12	TRBV7-9	TRBJ1-2	.	CASSLVGHGYTF	TGTGCCAGCAGCTTAGTGGGGCATGGCTACACCTTC
.	15	TRBV29-1	TRBJ2-1	.	CSVPRGASSYNEQFF	TGCAGCGTTCCAAGGGGGGCGAGCTCCTACAATGAGCAGTTCTTC
few	15	TRBV29-1	TRBJ2-1	.	CSARTGGRSYNEQFF	TGCAGCGCCCGAACCGGCGGGCGGTCCTACAATGAGCAGTTCTTC
.	15	TRBV7-8	TRBJ2-3	.	CASSPSGPSGDTQYF	TGTGCCAGCAGCCCCAGCGGACCCTCGGGAGATACGCAGTATTTT
.	13	TRBV24-1	TRBJ2-1	TRBD2	CATSVASGNEQFF	TGTGCCACCAGTGTGGCTAGCGGCAATGAGCAGTTCTTC
.	15	TRBV14	TRBJ2-1	TRBD2	CASSQASGRIYEQFF	TGTGCCAGCAGCCAAGCTAGCGGGAGAATATATGAGCAGTTCTTC
few	13	TRBV29-1	TRBJ2-7	.	CSVESGSGYEQYF	TGCAGCGTTGAATCGGGTTCTGGCTACGAGCAGTACTTC
.	13	TRBV20-1	TRBJ1-2	.	CSEFDSRDYGYTF	TGCAGTGAATTCGACAGCCGCGACTATGGCTACACCTTC
.	18	TRBV7-2	TRBJ2-3	TRBD1	CARSLEYRGAQLADTQYF	TGTGCCAGAAGCTTAGAATACAGGGGGGCCCAATTGGCAGATACGCAGTATTTT
.	13	TRBV6-6	TRBJ2-7	.	CASSYFDSYEQYF	TGTGCCAGCAGTTACTTTGACAGTTACGAGCAGTACTTC
.	15	TRBV9	TRBJ1-3	.	CASSGQASSGNTIYF	TGTGCCAGCAGCGGCCAGGCGTCCTCTGGAAACACCATATATTTT
once	15	TRBV20-1	TRBJ2-7	TRBD1	CSARDVRQGFYEQYF	TGCAGTGCTAGAGATGTCCGACAGGGGTTTTACGAGCAGTACTTC
.	17	TRBV7-9	TRBJ1-4	TRBD1	CASSLSTGGFSNEKLFF	TGTGCCAGCAGCTTATCGACAGGGGGCTTCTCTAATGAAAAACTGTTTTTT
.	16	TRBV27	TRBJ1-2	TRBD1	CASSLARQGPIYGYTF	TGTGCCAGCAGTTTGGCCCGACAGGGGCCGATTTATGGCTACACCTTC
.	12	TRBV7-2	TRBJ2-1	.	CASSAYQNEQFF	TGTGCCAGCAGCGCTTACCAGAATGAGCAGTTCTTC
.	15	TRBV6-6	TRBJ2-1	.	CASRTSRRGHNEQFF	TGTGCCAGCAGAACTAGCCGACGGGGCCACAATGAGCAGTTCTTC
.	15	TRBV6-2/TRBV6-3	TRBJ2-7	.	CASGDENRVDREQYF	TGTGCCAGCGGTGATGAGAACAGGGTGGACCGCGAGCAGTACTTC
few	15	TRBV12-3/TRBV12-4	TRBJ2-1	TRBD2	CASTEGLAGAGEQFF	TGTGCCAGCACCGAAGGACTAGCGGGGGCAGGTGAGCAGTTCTTC